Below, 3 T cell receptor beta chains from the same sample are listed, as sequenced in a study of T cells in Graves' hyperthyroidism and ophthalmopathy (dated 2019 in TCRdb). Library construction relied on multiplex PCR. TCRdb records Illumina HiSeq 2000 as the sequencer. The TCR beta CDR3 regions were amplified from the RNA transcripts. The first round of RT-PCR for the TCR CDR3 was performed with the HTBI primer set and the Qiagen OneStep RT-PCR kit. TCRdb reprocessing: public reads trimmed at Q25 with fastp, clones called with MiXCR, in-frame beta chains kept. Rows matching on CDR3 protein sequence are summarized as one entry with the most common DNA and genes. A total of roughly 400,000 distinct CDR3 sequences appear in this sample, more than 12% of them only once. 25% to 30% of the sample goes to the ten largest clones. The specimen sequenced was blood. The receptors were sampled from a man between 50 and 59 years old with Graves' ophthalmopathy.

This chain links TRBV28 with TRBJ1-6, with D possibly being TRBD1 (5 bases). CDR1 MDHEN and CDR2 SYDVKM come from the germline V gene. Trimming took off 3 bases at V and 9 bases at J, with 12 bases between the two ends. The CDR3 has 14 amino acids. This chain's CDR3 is CASSLAGGGSPLHF. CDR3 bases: TGTGCCAGCAGTTTGGCGGGGGGTGGTTCACCCCTCCACTTT.

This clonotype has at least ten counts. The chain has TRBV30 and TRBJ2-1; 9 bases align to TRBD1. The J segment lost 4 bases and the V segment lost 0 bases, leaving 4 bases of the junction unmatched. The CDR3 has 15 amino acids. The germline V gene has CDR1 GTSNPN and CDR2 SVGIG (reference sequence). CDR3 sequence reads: CAWSVLGTGYNEQFF. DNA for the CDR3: TGTGCCTGGAGTGTACTTGGGACAGGGTACAATGAGCAGTTCTTC.

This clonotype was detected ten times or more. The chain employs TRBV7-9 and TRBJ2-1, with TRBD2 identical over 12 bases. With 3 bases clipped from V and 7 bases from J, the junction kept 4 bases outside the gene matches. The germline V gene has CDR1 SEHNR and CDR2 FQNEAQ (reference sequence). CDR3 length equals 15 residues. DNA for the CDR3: TGTGCCAGCAGCTTTTCGACTAGCGGGAGAAATGAGCAGTTCTTC. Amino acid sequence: CASSFSTSGRNEQFF.